Each of the 2 T cell receptor beta chains below was sequenced from the same sample in a study of blood T cell repertoires in COVID-19. Sequencing used immunoSEQ multiplex PCR; TCRdb keeps in-frame clones, though not all of them. The table lists tens of thousands of clones, roughly 90% of them singletons. The sample taken for sequencing was peripheral blood. The origin of the receptors is a human donor in a cohort sampled during active COVID-19.

This clone was observed a few times. The chain is built from TRBV5-4 and TRBJ2-3; 8 bases are a match to TRBD2. V was pared by 1 base and J by 3 bases, with 4 bases of the junction left unmatched. The CDR3 is made up of 15 amino acids. The germline V gene has CDR1 SGHNT and CDR2 YYREEE (reference sequence). DNA of the CDR3: TGTGCCAGCAGCTTGACGGGACTAGGTACAGATACGCAGTATTTT. It is translated as CASSLTGLGTDTQYF.

The rearrangement uses TRBV18 and TRBJ2-7; the match to TRBD1 covers 8 bases. CDR3 length equals 14 residues. CDR1 is KGHSH and CDR2 is LQKENI in the germline V gene. Trimming at V came to 4 bases and at J to 2 bases, leaving 4 bases not matched to a gene. In nucleotides, the CDR3 is TGTGCCAGCTCACGACAGGGGATAACCTACGAGCAGTACTTC. Translating it yields CASSRQGITYEQYF.